Listed below are T cell receptor beta chains from one sample, sequenced in a study of blood T cells in healthy people across ages. TCRdb processed the 5' RACE reads anew with MiXCR; each CDR3 protein has one entry. The data show around 1.5 million distinct CDR3 sequences, with approximately 59% seen just once and roughly 6.3% held by the top ten. The sample taken for sequencing was blood. These receptors all come from a man aged 18 to 29 in good health. The CDR3 runs from the conserved cysteine through the conserved F or W. The D gene is left open where the match is weak. Size is stated for part of the rows, as once, few or many counts, or as a class when the clone is expanded.

J gene	V gene	D gene	clone size	CDR3 DNA	CDR3 protein
TRBJ2-7	TRBV11-2	.	few	TGTGCCAGCAGCTTGCGTGGACAGCACGAGCAGTACTTC	CASSLRGQHEQYF
TRBJ2-3	TRBV6-5	.	.	TGTGCCAGCAGTTTGACACTCACTAGCACAGATACGCAGTATTTT	CASSLTLTSTDTQYF
TRBJ2-1	TRBV7-9	TRBD2	few	TGTGCCAGCAGCCCCCGACTAGCGGGGGACTCCTACAATGAGCAGTTCTTC	CASSPRLAGDSYNEQFF
TRBJ2-1	TRBV7-2	TRBD1	.	TGTGCCAGCAGCTTACGGGACAGGGCCCAGAATGAGCAGTTCTTC	CASSLRDRAQNEQFF
TRBJ2-3	TRBV20-1	.	.	TGCTGTGCAACCGTCGGTGCGCATAGCACAGATACGCAGTATTTT	CCATVGAHSTDTQYF
TRBJ1-2	TRBV6-5	.	few	TGTGCCAGCAGTCGCGAAACCCTTGGGGGCGGTTATGGCTACACCTTC	CASSRETLGGGYGYTF
TRBJ2-7	TRBV7-9	TRBD1	.	TGTGCCAGCAGCAAAGGACAGGTGCGCTCCTACGAGCAGTACTTC	CASSKGQVRSYEQYF
TRBJ1-6	TRBV11-2	.	.	TGTGCCAGCAGCGGGACGGGGGCGGAAAATTCACCCCTCCACTTT	CASSGTGAENSPLHF
TRBJ2-7	TRBV6-2/TRBV6-3	TRBD2	.	TGTGCCAGCAGTTATTCCCTAGCGGGGGACCTCTACGAGCAGTACTTC	CASSYSLAGDLYEQYF
TRBJ2-5	TRBV6-2/TRBV6-3	.	.	TGTGCCAGCAGTCTCTACGTCGCGGAGACCCAGTACTTC	CASSLYVAETQYF
TRBJ2-7	TRBV11-2	TRBD2	.	TGTGCCAGCAGCTTAGAACTCGGACTAGCGGGAGGCTCCTACGAGCAGTACTTC	CASSLELGLAGGSYEQYF